Listed below are T cell receptor beta chains from one sample, sequenced in a study of post-analysis software for immune sequencing data. MiXCR was run by TCRdb on the PCR reads, yielding one entry per CDR3 protein. The data hold hundreds of thousands of distinct CDR3 sequences, with roughly half observed a single time. The source material was blood. The receptor set was obtained from a girl under 18 with multiple sclerosis. The CDR3 runs from the conserved cysteine through the conserved F or W. D genes are given only for firm matches. Only part of the rows carry a size: once, few, many, or a class if the clone is expanded.

TRBV29-1	TRBD2	TRBJ2-1	NA	CSVEDMRTSGYNEQFF	TGCAGCGTTGAAGATATGAGGACTAGCGGATACAATGAGCAGTTCTTC
TRBV4-1	NA	TRBJ1-2	NA	CASSQGTGPNYGYTF	TGCGCCAGCAGCCAAGGAACAGGCCCTAACTATGGCTACACCTTC
TRBV29-1	NA	TRBJ2-3	few	CSTDTQYF	TGCAGTACAGATACGCAGTATTTT
TRBV15	TRBD1	TRBJ1-5	few	CATSRETGAGNQPQHF	TGTGCCACCAGCAGAGAGACAGGGGCGGGCAATCAGCCCCAGCATTTT
TRBV20-1	NA	TRBJ2-5	NA	CSAATSLGGETQYF	TGCAGTGCCGCGACTAGTCTTGGAGGGGAGACCCAGTACTTC
TRBV5-1	NA	TRBJ1-1	NA	CASRPDSHGEAFF	TGCGCCAGCAGGCCGGACAGCCATGGGGAAGCTTTCTTT
TRBV7-8	NA	TRBJ2-5	NA	CASGVDLQETQYF	TGTGCCTCCGGGGTAGACCTCCAAGAGACCCAGTACTTC
TRBV29-1	NA	TRBJ2-5	few	CSVERQGQGEQYF	TGCAGTGTTGAACGGCAGGGCCAAGGAGAGCAGTACTTC
TRBV29-1	NA	TRBJ2-3	NA	CSVDRGLNTQYF	TGCAGCGTTGACAGGGGTTTGAATACGCAGTATTTT
TRBV5-1	TRBD2	TRBJ2-1	NA	CASSLDWTSGAYNEQFF	TGCGCCAGCAGCTTGGATTGGACTAGCGGGGCCTACAATGAGCAGTTCTTC
TRBV6-2/TRBV6-3	NA	TRBJ2-7	NA	CASSYAQRGGEQYF	TGTGCCAGCAGTTACGCTCAACGAGGGGGCGAGCAGTACTTC
TRBV29-1	NA	TRBJ2-5	NA	CSVAPLTQETQYF	TGCAGCGTTGCTCCACTAACACAAGAGACCCAGTACTTC
TRBV7-9	TRBD1	TRBJ2-7	NA	CASSLELRDRATYEQYF	TGTGCCAGCAGCTTAGAACTCCGGGACAGGGCTACCTACGAGCAGTACTTC
TRBV5-1	NA	TRBJ1-5	NA	CASSLAGGTGNQPQHF	TGCGCCAGCAGCTTGGCGGGGGGAACGGGCAATCAGCCCCAGCATTTT
TRBV5-1	NA	TRBJ2-7	NA	CASSLAGLSSYEQYF	TGCGCCAGCAGCTTGGCTGGACTTAGCTCCTACGAGCAGTACTTC
TRBV9	NA	TRBJ1-1	NA	CASSDGLGTEAFF	TGTGCCAGCAGCGATGGTTTGGGCACTGAAGCTTTCTTT
TRBV15	TRBD2	TRBJ2-1	once	CATSRAGGRTPHNEQFF	TGTGCCACCAGCAGAGCTGGCGGGAGAACTCCCCACAATGAGCAGTTCTTC
TRBV20-1	TRBD2	TRBJ2-7	NA	CSASSGGFSYNEQYF	TGCAGTGCGTCTAGCGGGGGTTTCTCCTACAATGAGCAGTACTTC
TRBV9	TRBD2	TRBJ2-3	NA	CASSSKTSGTDTQYF	TGTGCCAGCAGCTCCAAGACTAGCGGCACAGATACGCAGTATTTT
TRBV20-1	TRBD1	TRBJ1-2	few	CSATDRVVGYTF	TGCAGTGCAACCGACAGGGTGGTCGGCTACACCTTC
TRBV5-1	TRBD2	TRBJ2-1	NA	CASSSGVAGGSYNEQFF	TGCGCCAGCAGCAGCGGGGTGGCGGGAGGCTCCTACAATGAGCAGTTCTTC
TRBV12-3/TRBV12-4	NA	TRBJ2-7	many	CASSYRESYEQYF	TGTGCCAGCAGTTACAGGGAATCCTACGAGCAGTACTTC
TRBV20-1	NA	TRBJ2-1	NA	CSARDLAGLGADEQFF	TGCAGTGCTAGAGATCTGGCGGGTCTGGGAGCGGATGAGCAGTTCTTC
TRBV6-6	TRBD1	TRBJ1-4	NA	CASSRGTGGETNEKLFF	TGTGCCAGCAGTAGAGGGACAGGGGGAGAAACTAATGAAAAACTGTTTTTT
TRBV5-1	NA	TRBJ2-3	NA	CAGSFLLSEGTDTQYF	TGCGCCGGCAGCTTCCTTTTATCGGAGGGCACAGATACGCAGTATTTT
TRBV6-5	TRBD1	TRBJ2-2	NA	CASTYRGSNTGELFF	TGTGCCAGCACCTACAGGGGCTCGAACACCGGGGAGCTGTTTTTT
TRBV5-1	TRBD2	TRBJ2-1	NA	CASSSTGTRGYNEQFF	TGCGCCAGCAGCTCCACCGGGACTAGGGGATACAATGAGCAGTTCTTC
TRBV6-5	NA	TRBJ2-1	NA	CASRRPYAYNEQCF	TGTGCCAGCAGGCGACCGTATGCCTACAATGAGCAGTGCTTC
TRBV20-1	NA	TRBJ1-2	few	CSAQWGGALLYGYTF	TGCAGTGCTCAATGGGGAGGGGCTCTTTTATATGGCTACACCTTC
TRBV20-1	TRBD2	TRBJ2-7	many	CSAPSGRASGQEQYF	TGCAGTGCACCTAGCGGGAGGGCCTCTGGGCAGGAGCAGTACTTC
TRBV12-3/TRBV12-4	NA	TRBJ2-3	NA	CASSLGQIPNTQYF	TGTGCCAGCAGTTTGGGGCAGATCCCAAATACGCAGTATTTT